One and the same sample provided the 19 T cell receptor beta chains below, sequenced in a study of blood T cell repertoires in COVID-19 (dated by TCRdb to the early 2020s). Preparation of the library involved the immunoSEQ multiplex PCR assay. TCRdb's version of the immuneACCESS table is confined to in-frame rearrangements and falls short of the full clone set. An unresolved V gene accounts for under half of the shortfall where checked; the remainder is of unknown origin. The sample table lists about 270,000 clones, approximately 90% of them with a count of one. The biggest ten clones account for over 3.5% of the sample. The sample consisted of PBMCs or T cells enriched from blood (not recorded which). Every receptor here comes from a woman aged 25 to 39 with acute COVID-19.

The chain combines TRBV10-2 with TRBJ2-1; 8 positions agree with TRBD2. After removal of 2 bases from V and 3 bases from J, the junction contained 3 bases not matched to a gene. Germline CDR1 is WSHSY and CDR2 is SAAADI. The CDR3 spans 15 residues. The DNA for the CDR3 is TGCGCCAGCAGTGAGCAGGCGGGAGGCTACAATGAGCAGTTCTTC. Translation gives CASSEQAGGYNEQFF.

Note on this clone: Other nucleotide sequences in the sample specify the same CDR3. CDR3 sequence: CASSQAGLNQPQHF. Written as DNA, the CDR3 is TGTGCCAGCAGCCAGGCGGGACTCAATCAGCCCCAGCATTTT. The chain carries TRBV3-1 (or the pseudogene TRBV3-2) and TRBJ1-5; D might be TRBD1 (5 bases). CDR1 is LGHDT, CDR2 YNNKEL, per germline (reference sequence). V was trimmed by 3 bases and J by 3 bases, leaving 9 bases between them. This CDR3 is built from 14 residues.

The rearrangement uses TRBV5-1 and TRBJ1-1; 11 positions agree with TRBD1. The CDR3 runs 17 residues. With 3 bases clipped from V and 3 bases from J, the junction kept 10 bases outside the gene matches. Germline-derived CDR1 and CDR2 are SGHRS and YFSETQ. CDR3: CASSSGTGGFLDTEAFF. The CDR3 coding sequence is TGCGCCAGCAGCTCCGGGACAGGGGGGTTTTTGGACACTGAAGCTTTCTTT.

The chain links TRBV3-1 (or the pseudogene TRBV3-2) to TRBJ2-2; the match to TRBD2 covers 11 bases. Losses at the gene ends were 9 bases for V and 4 bases for J; bases not matched to a gene: 4. Germline CDR1 is LGHDT and CDR2 is YNNKEL (reference sequence). The CDR3 sequence is 14 residues long. CDR3 residues: CASTSGSPTGELFF. The CDR3 DNA sequence: TGTGCCAGTACTAGCGGGAGCCCCACCGGGGAGCTGTTTTTT.

V is TRBV12-3 or TRBV12-4 and J is TRBJ1-5, with D hard to call. Trimming shortened V by 6 bases and J by 3 bases, and 9 bases separated the two germline ends. The length of the CDR3 is 13 residues. The CDR3 region is CASRAMNNQPQHF. DNA of the CDR3: TGTGCCAGCAGAGCGATGAACAATCAGCCCCAGCATTTT.

The chain uses TRBV5-5 and TRBJ1-3, with no clear D. The CDR3 sequence is 16 residues long. Trimming took off 3 bases at V and 0 bases at J, with 13 bases between the two ends. Germline CDR1 is SGHKS and CDR2 is YYEKEE (reference sequence). The CDR3 DNA reads TGTGCCAGCAGCTCAGGACTGCTGAACTCTGGAAACACCATATATTTT. Translating gives CASSSGLLNSGNTIYF.

V is TRBV7-3 and J is TRBJ2-1; TRBD2 aligns across 10 bases. Germline loops: CDR1 SGHTA, CDR2 FQGTGA. This CDR3 spans 15 amino acids. With V trimmed by 5 bases and J by 5 bases, 6 bases remained unmatched. This CDR3 reads CASSPTSGANNEQFF. The CDR3, as DNA: TGTGCCAGCAGCCCTACTAGCGGGGCAAACAATGAGCAGTTCTTC.

The chain is built from TRBV11-2 and TRBJ2-5; maybe TRBD1 (5 bases). CDR1 is SGHAT, CDR2 FQNNGV, per germline. CDR3 length: 14 amino acids. The V end lost 1 base, the J end lost 9 bases, and 15 bases lay between the germline ends. The CDR3 coding sequence is TGTGCCAGCAGCTTAGGGGCAGGGCTGGAAGCCCAGTACTTC. It is translated as CASSLGAGLEAQYF.

The chain carries TRBV7-8 and TRBJ2-2, with 11 bases that match TRBD1. Germline V gene data show CDR1 as SGHVS and CDR2 as FQNEAQ. The CDR3 is made up of 17 amino acids. Trimming cost V 1 base and J 2 bases; bases outside gene matches: 3. The DNA for the CDR3 is TGTGCCAGCAGCTTAGTGGACAGGGGGCTCAACACCGGGGAGCTGTTTTTT. This sequence encodes CASSLVDRGLNTGELFF.

V usage is TRBV3-1 (or the pseudogene TRBV3-2) and J usage is TRBJ1-3; D not certain. Trimming removed 1 base from V and 0 bases from J, with 7 bases in between. This CDR3 is built from 15 residues. Germline-derived CDR1 and CDR2 are LGHDT and YNNKEL (reference sequence). The CDR3 region has the DNA TGTGCCAGCAGCCAAGGTCACAGCTCTGGAAACACCATATATTTT. Translation gives CASSQGHSSGNTIYF.

The rearrangement links TRBV28 to TRBJ1-2, with TRBD1 matching over 8 bases. In germline, CDR1 is MDHEN, CDR2 SYDVKM. V lost 6 bases to trimming and J lost 5 bases; unmatched junction nucleotides: 8. This CDR3 region has 14 residues. This CDR3 is CASRPTGDRYGYTF. The CDR3 nucleotides read TGTGCCAGCAGACCGACAGGGGATCGGTATGGCTACACCTTC.

V is TRBV7-6 and J is TRBJ2-2; D is unresolved. The CDR3 has 14 amino acids. Trimming pared 1 base from V and 5 bases from J, leaving 8 bases between. The germline V gene has CDR1 SGHVS and CDR2 FNYEAQ. CDR3 sequence (DNA): TGTGCCAGCAGCTTAGTAGCTCCTACCGGGGAGCTGTTTTTT. Translating it yields CASSLVAPTGELFF.

This chain uses TRBV6-5 with TRBJ2-1, with 8 positions matching TRBD2. J lost 9 bases, V lost 2 bases, and 6 bases had no gene match. This CDR3 comprises 14 residues. Germline CDR1 is MNHEY and CDR2 is SVGAGI. The CDR3 here is CASSYIGTRSEQFF. The CDR3 DNA sequence: TGTGCCAGCAGTTACATCGGGACTAGGAGTGAGCAGTTCTTC.

This chain joins TRBV6-1 and TRBJ2-3, with 8 positions matching TRBD2. In germline, CDR1 is MNHNS, CDR2 SASEGT. CDR3 length: 16 residues. After removal of 1 base from V and 0 bases from J, the junction contained 3 bases not matched to a gene. This CDR3 is CASSEGAGGSTDTQYF. The CDR3 coding sequence is TGTGCCAGCAGTGAAGGGGCGGGAGGAAGCACAGATACGCAGTATTTT.

V usage is TRBV15 and J usage is TRBJ2-3, with TRBD2 matching over 12 bases. The CDR3 covers 18 residues. Losses at the gene ends were 1 base for V and 5 bases for J; bases not matched to a gene: 10. CDR1 is LNHNV and CDR2 is YYDKDF in the germline V gene (reference sequence). The CDR3 loop is CATSRGSLAGGAIDTQYF. The CDR3 coding sequence is TGTGCCACCAGCAGAGGGTCCCTAGCGGGAGGGGCCATAGATACGCAGTATTTT.

This rearrangement joins TRBV18 to TRBJ1-2, with TRBD1 identical over 10 bases. In germline, CDR1 is KGHSH, CDR2 LQKENI. CDR3 size: 15 residues. With 3 bases clipped from V and 4 bases from J, the junction kept 5 bases outside the gene matches. CDR3 DNA sequence: TGTGCCAGCTCACCTGGGACAGGGGAGTTCTATGGCTACACCTTC. Amino acid sequence: CASSPGTGEFYGYTF.

The J gene is TRBJ1-4, the V gene TRBV5-1; a possible D gene is TRBD1 (6 bases). CDR3 length: 17 residues. V was clipped by 2 bases and J by 4 bases, with 18 bases between them. The germline V gene encodes CDR1 SGHRS and CDR2 YFSETQ. The CDR3 loop is CASSLGQPRGINEKLFF. Here the CDR3 DNA reads TGCGCCAGCAGCTTAGGACAGCCCCGTGGAATTAATGAAAAACTGTTTTTT.

CDR3 DNA sequence: TGTGCCAGCAGCTTAGGTGCAGGGGGCCCTGAAGCTTTCTTT. This encodes CASSLGAGGPEAFF. V is TRBV7-9 and J is TRBJ1-1; 8 positions match TRBD1. Germline V lookup: CDR1 SEHNR, CDR2 FQNEAQ (reference sequence). V lost 1 base to trimming and J lost 6 bases; unmatched junction nucleotides: 4. The CDR3 runs 14 residues.

The sample holds a few counts of this clone. The J gene is TRBJ2-1, the V gene TRBV7-3; TRBD2 is a possible D gene (5 bases). The CDR3 is 13 amino acids. V was trimmed by 5 bases and J by 7 bases, leaving 12 bases between them. Germline CDR1 SGHTA, CDR2 FQGTGA. CDR3 in amino acids: CASSPFPGNEQFF. In DNA form, the CDR3 reads TGTGCCAGCAGCCCCTTCCCGGGGAATGAGCAGTTCTTC.